The 5 T cell receptor beta chains presented below share a single source sample, sequenced in a study of blood T cells in healthy people across ages. Sample-barcoded 5' priming and a J-beta primer mix drove a second PCR of about 7 to 12 cycles. MiXCR was run by TCRdb on the 5' RACE reads, yielding one entry per CDR3 protein. The data hold 750,000 or so distinct CDR3 sequences, with around 25% observed a single time. These data also formed part of another study, on T cells of mothers and their children.

Sequenced material: blood. The source is a boy aged 5 to 17 in good health.

V gene TRBV20-1 combines with J gene TRBJ2-1; 11 bases map to TRBD2. CDR1 and CDR2 (germline): DFQATT, SNEGSKA (reference sequence). This CDR3 has 16 amino acids. V lost 3 bases, J lost 0 bases, and 4 bases stayed unmatched. CDR3 in amino acids: CSARKGLAVSYNEQFF. DNA of the CDR3: TGCAGTGCTAGGAAGGGACTAGCGGTCTCCTACAATGAGCAGTTCTTC.

The sample holds a few counts of this clonotype. The CDR3 spells CSVEGLQERRSTDTQYF. The CDR3 DNA reads TGCAGCGTTGAAGGTTTGCAGGAGCGGAGGAGCACAGATACGCAGTATTTT. The chain joins TRBV29-1 to TRBJ2-3; D is perhaps TRBD2 (5 bases). In germline, CDR1 is SQVTM, CDR2 ANQGSEA. The CDR3 is 17 residues long. V lost 1 base, J lost 0 bases, and 17 bases lay in between.

This clonotype was recorded a few times. The V gene is TRBV14, the J gene TRBJ2-5; 8 nucleotides line up with TRBD2. The J call may be in error: the DNA end matches TRBJ2-1 better. Germline CDR1 reads SGHDN; CDR2 reads FVKESK. This CDR3 comprises 14 residues. CDR3 amino acids: CASSERESYNEQFF. CDR3 bases: TGTGCCAGCAGCGAGCGGGAGAGTTACAATGAGCAGTTCTTC.

V gene TRBV27 combines with J gene TRBJ2-5; no reliable D call. The J call may not be correct, given that the DNA end is closer to TRBJ2-1. CDR1 and CDR2 from the germline V gene are MNHEY and SMNVEV (reference sequence). The CDR3 consists of 15 residues. The CDR3 reads CASSSPSSLYNEQFF. DNA for the CDR3: TGTGCCAGCAGTTCGCCGAGTTCCCTCTACAATGAGCAGTTCTTC.

The gene calls are TRBV12-3 or TRBV12-4 and TRBJ2-4, with D possibly being TRBD2 (7 bases). The V gene lost 3 bases and the J gene lost 0 bases, with 12 bases spanning the gap. This CDR3 comprises 16 residues. CDR3: CASSFQGGGAKNIQYF. CDR3 bases: TGTGCCAGCAGTTTCCAGGGAGGGGGAGCCAAAAACATTCAGTACTTC.